This TCR beta chain is drawn from a study of spatial heterogeneity in lung cancer (dated by TCRdb to about 2019). Context from the whole study: More beta-chain than alpha-chain transcripts were consistently detected, likely reflecting higher beta-chain transcript abundance. Both alpha and beta chains were TCR-sequenced in samples taken at surgery, namely 220 tumor regions, 62 to 70 matched nontumor lung samples and roughly 56 PBMC samples. Nonsynonymous mutation counts, determined by whole-exome sequencing of tumor tissue, were related to features of the TCR repertoire. In tumor regions, TCR transcript counts showed a strong correlation with a T cell transcriptional module score derived from matched bulk RNA-seq. In the raw uncorrected reads, each unique combination of TCR and UMI appeared on average more than ten times. In non-small cell lung cancer, the study quantitatively compared TCR alpha and beta repertoires across several tumor regions, matched nontumor lung, and blood.

Libraries came from 5' RACE. TCRdb names NextSeq 500 as the instrument used. In the TCR library protocol, a unique molecular identifier was attached to each TCR cDNA molecule so that PCR and sequencing errors could be corrected. The authors' analysis ran thus. TCR identification, UMI-based error correction and CDR3 extraction were all carried out with Decombinator tools. TCRs above a frequency of 2 per 1,000, corresponding to the top 1% of the tumor frequency distribution, were defined as expanded. Expanded tumor TCRs statistically deemed absent (corrected P<0.05) from at least one tumor region were classed as regional, and all other expanded tumor TCRs were classed as ubiquitous. Rényi diversity was computed with the R vegan package after subsampling each repertoire 100 times to 5,000 TCRs. CDR3 similarity networks were built from amino acid triplet string-kernel similarity, with CDR3s being connected when pairwise similarity was above 0.82. The public reads were quality trimmed at Q25 with fastp and then assembled into clones with MiXCR by TCRdb, keeping productive beta chains. Rows with one shared CDR3 protein collapse into an entry with the most common genes and DNA. These V and J calls originate from TCRdb's pipeline instead of the authors' own analysis. Recorded for this sample are roughly 28,000 distinct CDR3 sequences; under 8.5% of them occurred a single time. The top ten clonotypes cover around 24% of the sample.

The time point label here, explained by the study, means: sample taken at primary tumor resection. Donors were some 67 patients with early-stage, untreated non-small cell lung cancer from the lung TRACERx cohort. TCR sequencing used whole RNA extracted from tumor and nontumor lung tissue, or from cryopreserved PBMC samples, without cell sorting. Patients were selected for TCR sequencing only if sufficient RNA was available from at least two tumor regions. Before being selected, tumor and adjacent nontumor lung specimens were reviewed by a lung pathologist. Reading the germline V gene (reference sequence) gives CDR1 LGHDT and CDR2 YNNKEL. Trimming takes 1 base from V and 4 bases from J, and the germline ends sit 14 bases apart. The CDR3 spans 17 residues, from the cysteine through the phenylalanine. Only the CDR3 DNA stays, 51 bases, in frame from base 1. This clonotype was counted many times. It has no known antigen specificity. Base qualities are not at hand, and no much larger clone is one base apart.

Overall study results and their limits: Estimated TCR-seq coverage of tumor T cells was only around 6.7% for alpha chains and roughly 12% for beta chains. Additional single-cell paired TCR alpha and beta sequencing was considered necessary to confirm, at a functional level, the hypothesis that regional TCRs recognize regional mutations. Counts of ubiquitous and regional expanded TCRs were found to correlate with counts of ubiquitous and regional nonsynonymous mutations, respectively. A correlation was observed between the number of expanded intratumoral alpha and beta TCRs and the tumor nonsynonymous mutation count.

The sequence joins TRBV3-1 to TRBJ1-6; TRBD1 is a possible D gene, resting on 6 matching bases. The sequence was obtained from a male donor with early-stage non-small cell lung cancer. The sample here was lung tumor tissue, taken at surgery. In nucleotides, the sequence is TGTGCCAGCAGCCAAGGGGTGACAGGACTTTATAATTCACCCCTCCACTTT. Protein translation: CASSQGVTGLYNSPLHF.